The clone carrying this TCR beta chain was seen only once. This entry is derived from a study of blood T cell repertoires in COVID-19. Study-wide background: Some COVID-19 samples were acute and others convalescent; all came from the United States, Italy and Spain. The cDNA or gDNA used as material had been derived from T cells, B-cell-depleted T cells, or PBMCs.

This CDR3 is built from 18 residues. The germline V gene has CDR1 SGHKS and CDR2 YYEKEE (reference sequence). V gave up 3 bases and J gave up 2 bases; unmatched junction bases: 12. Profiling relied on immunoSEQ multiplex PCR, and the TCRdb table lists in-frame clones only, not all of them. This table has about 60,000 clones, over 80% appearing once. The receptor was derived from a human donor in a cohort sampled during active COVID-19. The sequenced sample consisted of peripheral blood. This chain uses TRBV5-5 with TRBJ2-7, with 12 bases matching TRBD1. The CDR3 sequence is CASSSPVWDRGPTYEQYF. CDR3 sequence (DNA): TGTGCCAGCAGCTCCCCGGTTTGGGACAGGGGGCCCACCTACGAGCAGTACTTC.